This entry lists 27 T cell receptor beta chains sequenced from one sample in a study of cytomegalovirus exposure and HLA in healthy donors. The primer mix had 60 Vbeta and 13 Jbeta primers. Some clones are missing from TCRdb's copy, which holds only in-frame ones; the method was immunoSEQ multiplex PCR. The sample carries around 100,000 clones, around three quarters recorded once. Material: PBMCs. The receptors come from a man in his thirties or forties in good health and CMV-seropositive.

This clone has only a few counts. The chain is built from TRBV10-3 and TRBJ2-5; 8 bases agree with TRBD1. The CDR3 is 13 amino acids. V was clipped by 5 bases and J by 5 bases; unmatched bases: 4. The V gene's germline CDR1 is ENHRY and CDR2 SYGVKD. The CDR3 region has the DNA TGTGCCATCAGTCCGACAGGGGTTGAGACCCAGTACTTC. Its translation: CAISPTGVETQYF.

About this clone: A read error may produce the germline difference seen at one junction end. The sample contains more than one DNA sequence encoding this CDR3. This sequence joins TRBV5-1 and TRBJ1-1; the match to TRBD1 covers 10 bases. Germline V gene sequence: CDR1 SGHRS, CDR2 YFSETQ. This CDR3 region has 15 residues. CDR3: CASSDPGQGNTEAFF. The CDR3 DNA is TGCGCCAGCAGCGACCCGGGACAGGGGAACACTGAAGCCTTCTTT.

The V and J genes are TRBV5-6 and TRBJ1-2; the D gene is possibly TRBD1 (6 bases). Trimming left V 7 bases short and J 8 bases short, with 24 bases between. Germline V gives CDR1 SGHDT, CDR2 YYEEEE. CDR3 length: 15 residues. Here the CDR3 reads CASASGAGALEGYTF. CDR3 DNA: TGTGCCAGCGCCTCGGGGGCGGGGGCCTTGGAGGGCTACACCTTC.

In its sample, this clone was seen a few times. The chain joins TRBV5-1 to TRBJ2-1, with D perhaps matching TRBD1 (5 bases). Germline CDR1 is SGHRS and CDR2 is YFSETQ. V was clipped by 2 bases and J by 10 bases, with 13 bases between them. This CDR3 is 13 amino acids long. CDR3 nucleotides: TGCGCCAGCAGCTTCGGCAGGGTAGAAGAGCAGTTCTTC. Translation gives CASSFGRVEEQFF. The full variable domain, with the rest looked up from reference TRBV5-1 and TRBJ2-1, is KAGVTQTPRYLIKTRGQQVTLSCSPISGHRSVSWYQQTPGQGLQFLFEYFSETQRNKGNFPGRFSGRQFSNSRSEMNVSTLELGDSALYLCASSFGRVEEQFFGPGTRLTVL.

The chain carries TRBV19 and TRBJ2-1; TRBD1 aligns across 7 bases. Trimming took 2 bases from V and 8 from J; bases not matched to a gene: 6. Germline CDR1 is LNHDA and CDR2 is SQIVND (reference sequence). The CDR3 consists of 14 residues. CDR3 DNA sequence: TGTGCCAGTAGTATATGGACAGGTAAAGATGAGCAGTTCTTC. The encoded protein is CASSIWTGKDEQFF.

The chain couples TRBV5-1 to TRBJ2-2; D is possibly TRBD1 (6 bases). CDR3 length equals 14 residues. The germline V and J ends were trimmed by 0 bases and 6 bases, with 9 bases remaining between them. Germline CDR1 SGHRS, CDR2 YFSETQ. The CDR3: CASSLGNRAGELFF. In DNA form, the CDR3 reads TGCGCCAGCAGCTTGGGCAACAGGGCCGGGGAGCTGTTTTTT.

The rearrangement links TRBV4-2 to TRBJ2-5; 10 positions match TRBD2. Trimming at V came to 1 base and at J to 2 bases, leaving 19 bases not matched to a gene. The CDR3 covers 21 residues. Germline loops: CDR1 LGHNA, CDR2 YNFKEQ. This CDR3 reads CASSQGGMWVAGGKIQETQYF. The DNA of the CDR3 is TGTGCCAGCAGCCAAGGAGGGATGTGGGTAGCGGGGGGAAAAATTCAAGAGACCCAGTACTTC.

The rearrangement links TRBV6-1 to TRBJ2-2, with D uncertain. The germline gives CDR1 MNHNS, CDR2 SASEGT. The CDR3 has 14 amino acids. V dropped 7 bases and J dropped 1 base, with 10 bases sitting between them. DNA for the CDR3: TGTGCCAGCACGCCCCCCGGGAACACCGGGGAGCTGTTTTTT. This gives the protein CASTPPGNTGELFF.

This chain uses TRBV19 with TRBJ2-2; D is unresolved. V was trimmed by 7 bases and J by 7 bases, leaving 10 bases between them. Germline V CDR1 and CDR2: LNHDA, SQIVND (reference sequence). There are 12 residues in the CDR3. CDR3 sequence: CASTTVGGELFF. CDR3 DNA: TGTGCCAGTACCACGGTTGGCGGGGAGCTGTTTTTT.

The chain is built from TRBV21-1 and TRBJ2-7; TRBD1 is the table's D call and was not checked against the DNA. TRBV21-1 is annotated as a pseudogene. This CDR3 has 12 amino acids. The CDR3 nucleotides are TGTGCCAGCAGCTCCCAATTCTACGAGCAGTACTTC. Protein: CASSSQFYEQYF.

The table lists this clone with a few counts. V gene TRBV5-4 combines with J gene TRBJ2-3; no clear D gene. This CDR3 contains 13 residues. Trimming stripped 4 bases from V and 2 bases from J, with 8 bases between. Looked up from germline, CDR1 is SGHNT and CDR2 is YYREEE (reference sequence). CDR3 amino acids: CASSRGPTDTQYF. The CDR3 bases are TGTGCCAGCAGCCGAGGTCCCACAGATACGCAGTATTTT.

This chain joins TRBV21-1 and TRBJ2-7; the DNA was not used to check the table's D call, TRBD1. TRBV21-1 is a known pseudogene. This CDR3 is built from 12 residues. Written as DNA, the CDR3 is TGTGCCAGCAGCTCCATGGCCCCCGAGCAGTACTTC. Residues: CASSSMAPEQYF.

The count of this clone is one. The gene calls are TRBV28 and TRBJ1-6, with TRBD1 matching over 8 bases. Unmatched junction bases numbered 8, after V lost 6 bases and J lost 10 bases. Per germline, CDR1 MDHEN and CDR2 SYDVKM. This CDR3 is built from 14 residues. The CDR3 loop reads CASRVTGVGSPLHF. CDR3 sequence (DNA): TGTGCCAGCAGGGTGACAGGGGTGGGCTCACCCCTCCACTTT.

This clone was seen a handful of times. This rearrangement joins TRBV9 to TRBJ1-6, with 9 bases aligning to TRBD1. The V gene's germline CDR1 is SGDLS and CDR2 YYNGEE. The V and J ends lost 1 base and 7 bases, in that order; junction bases with no gene match: 0. CDR3 length: 14 residues. In DNA, the CDR3 is TGTGCCAGCAGCGTAACAGGGGGCAATTCACCCCTCCACTTT. Residues: CASSVTGGNSPLHF.

The chain combines TRBV30 with TRBJ1-4; TRBD1 matches at 7 bases. The V segment lost 0 bases and the J segment 8 bases; nucleotides outside the gene matches: 6. Germline values: CDR1 GTSNPN, CDR2 SVGIG (reference sequence). This CDR3 is built from 14 residues. This chain's CDR3 is CAWSVRQGGEKLFF. As DNA, the CDR3 is TGTGCCTGGAGTGTCCGTCAGGGGGGCGAAAAACTGTTTTTT.

In its sample, this clone was seen a few times. This chain links TRBV7-2 with TRBJ1-1; D gene ambiguous. Trimming took 5 bases from V and 4 from J, leaving 14 bases between them. This CDR3 is built from 14 residues. Germline V gives CDR1 SGHTA, CDR2 FQGNSA. CDR3 amino acids: CASSPAGLATEAFF. CDR3 sequence (DNA): TGTGCCAGCAGCCCCGCAGGTCTGGCCACTGAAGCTTTCTTT.

The chain links TRBV5-1 to TRBJ2-7; a possible D gene is TRBD2 (6 bases). The germline gives CDR1 SGHRS, CDR2 YFSETQ. Trimming removed 2 bases at V and 2 bases at J, with 14 bases between. The CDR3 has 15 amino acids. As DNA, the CDR3 is TGCGCCAGCAGCTTCGGTGGGACGGGGGCCTACGAGCAGTACTTC. This encodes CASSFGGTGAYEQYF.

This clone was seen only once. The rearrangement links TRBV6-4 to TRBJ1-2, with 12 bases identical to TRBD1. The J segment lost 4 bases and the V segment lost 0 bases, leaving 6 bases of the junction unmatched. This CDR3 comprises 17 residues. CDR1 is MRHNA and CDR2 is SNTAGT in the germline V gene. CDR3 residues: CASSDSGTGGYGYGYTF. CDR3 sequence (DNA): TGTGCCAGCAGTGACTCGGGGACAGGGGGCTACGGCTATGGCTACACCTTC.

This clone was recorded many times. In DNA, the CDR3 is TGTGCCAGCAGTGTTGAAGGGGGGGCCGCCGGAGATACGCAGTATTTT. Translation gives CASSVEGGAAGDTQYF. The gene calls are TRBV2 and TRBJ2-3; D may be TRBD2 (7 bases). V was cut by 4 bases and J by 5 bases, with 19 bases left in between. Germline CDR1 SNHLY, CDR2 FYNNEI. This CDR3 contains 16 residues.

J is TRBJ2-2 and V is TRBV28, with 11 bases aligning to TRBD1. Trimming removed 5 bases from V and 6 bases from J; junction bases left unmatched: 8. The CDR3 totals 16 residues. Germline V gene sequence: CDR1 MDHEN, CDR2 SYDVKM. The CDR3 DNA reads TGTGCCAGCAGTCCTCCGGACAGGGGGCTGTCCGGGGAGCTGTTTTTT. It is translated as CASSPPDRGLSGELFF.

The chain is built from TRBV29-1 and TRBJ1-5; the D gene is possibly TRBD1 (6 bases). Germline CDR1 is SQVTM and CDR2 is ANQGSEA. Trimming took off 5 bases at V and 0 bases at J, with 23 bases between the two ends. The CDR3 length is 18 residues. In DNA form, the CDR3 reads TGCAGCGTTCCCGACTCCCCCCGGACAGACTATAGCAATCAGCCCCAGCATTTT. This translates into CSVPDSPRTDYSNQPQHF. The entire variable domain, with the rest obtained from reference TRBV29-1 and TRBJ1-5, is as follows: SAVISQKPSRDICQRGTSLTIQCQVDSQVTMMFWYRQQPGQSLTLIATANQGSEATYESGFVIDKFPISRPNLTFSTLTVSNMSPEDSSIYLCSVPDSPRTDYSNQPQHFGDGTRLSIL.

The chain employs TRBV6-1 and TRBJ1-4, with a weak D call TRBD1 (5 bases). This CDR3 has 15 amino acids. The germline CDR1 and CDR2 sequences are MNHNS and SASEGT. Trimming took 6 bases from V and 8 from J, leaving 19 bases between them. The CDR3 loop reads CASRRSPNAGEKLFF. The CDR3 DNA reads as TGTGCCAGCAGGAGGTCCCCGAACGCAGGGGAAAAACTGTTTTTT.

The CDR3 DNA reads as TGTGCCAGCAGCCAGTCAGGACACATTACAACTAATGAAAAACTGTTTTTT. Translation: CASSQSGHITTNEKLFF. The chain is built from TRBV4-2 and TRBJ1-4, with a weak D call TRBD1 (5 bases). The CDR3 contains 17 residues. Trimming cost V 3 bases and J 0 bases, with 14 bases left between them. CDR1 and CDR2 (germline): LGHNA, YNFKEQ.

The chain employs TRBV6-1 and TRBJ1-1; D is ambiguous. This CDR3 is built from 14 residues. V gave up 1 base and J gave up 3 bases, with 9 bases separating them. CDR1 and CDR2 (germline): MNHNS, SASEGT. The CDR3 DNA reads as TGTGCCAGCAGTGAAGTCCATCGGGACACTGAAGCTTTCTTT. Translation: CASSEVHRDTEAFF.

The V call is TRBV18, the J call TRBJ1-2, with TRBD1 matching 8 bases. The CDR3 sequence is 13 residues long. Germline CDR1 and CDR2: KGHSH and LQKENI. V was pared by 5 bases and J by 5 bases, with 4 bases of the junction left unmatched. CDR3 DNA: TGTGCCAGCTCATCCGGACAGGGTTATGGCTACACCTTC. Translated, it gives CASSSGQGYGYTF.

This chain links TRBV2 with TRBJ2-3; TRBD1 might be the D (6 bases). V lost 3 bases, J lost 4 bases, and 11 bases lay in between. The CDR3 totals 14 residues. CDR1 and CDR2 from the germline V gene are SNHLY and FYNNEI. CDR3: CASSDTGIADTQYF. The CDR3 DNA reads as TGTGCCAGCAGTGATACAGGGATAGCAGATACGCAGTATTTT.

This clone appeared once. The chain recombines TRBV27 with TRBJ2-1; 16 bases align to TRBD2. From germline, CDR1 is MNHEY and CDR2 SMNVEV (reference sequence). The V and J ends lost 6 bases and 3 bases, in that order; junction bases with no gene match: 2. This CDR3 contains 16 residues. As DNA, the CDR3 is TGTGCCAGCAGGGGACTAGCGGGGGGGATCTACAATGAGCAGTTCTTC. It yields the protein CASRGLAGGIYNEQFF.